The T cell receptor (beta chain) described here comes from a study of tumor-infiltrating lymphocytes in primary liver carcinoma. In addition to blood RNA drawn from unsorted whole blood, germline DNA was extracted. The template, 450 to 650 ng total RNA, yielded TCR beta cDNA made with a constant-region primer. Three nested multiplex PCR rounds, a slightly modified ARM-PCR, produced the libraries for TCR beta. A C-beta reverse primer was combined with TRBV1-TRBV30 forward primers in the first two PCR rounds, and each round had approximately 10 cycles. TCRdb reprocessed the multiplex PCR reads via MiXCR and lists one record per CDR3 protein. Altogether hundreds of thousands of distinct CDR3 sequences are present, approximately 60% being singletons, with the ten largest covering roughly 9%. This CDR3 comprises 14 residues. Trimming removed 5 bases at V and 0 bases at J, with 8 bases between. Germline assignment: CDR1 MDHEN and CDR2 SYDVKM.

The chain carries TRBV28 and TRBJ2-1, with D unresolved. The source material was peripheral blood. The source of this sequence is a man between 40 and 49 years old with primary liver carcinoma and hepatitis B virus infection. The CDR3: CASSQLSSYNEQFF. The CDR3 DNA follows: TGTGCCAGCAGTCAGTTGAGCTCCTACAATGAGCAGTTCTTC.